The TCR beta chain under discussion was sequenced for a study of response to subunit inactivated influenza vaccine. MiXCR was run by TCRdb on the RT-PCR reads, yielding one entry per CDR3 protein. The sample lists 650,000 to 850,000 distinct CDR3 sequences, 14% seen once, with roughly 6.4% in the top ten. Worth noting for this clonotype: As yet, its antigen is unknown.

V lost 3 bases to trimming and J lost 0 bases, with 16 bases between them. Per the germline V gene, CDR1 is SGDLS and CDR2 is YYNGEE. This CDR3 contains 17 residues. The study, taken as a whole, reports: Authors suggested each seasonal flu vaccination may recruit only limited numbers of new T cells.

This specimen was PBMCs from blood, taken approximately 15 days before vaccination. The rearrangement links TRBV9 to TRBJ2-1, with D perhaps matching TRBD1 (6 bases). This clonotype was sampled from a man aged 45-65 years who received an inactivated influenza vaccine. CDR3 nucleotides: TGTGCCAGCAGCGCGGCACCAGGGGACACCTCCTACAATGAGCAGTTCTTC. Protein sequence: CASSAAPGDTSYNEQFF.